Shown below are 8 T cell receptor beta chains from a single sample sequenced in a study of control samples from healthy donors and cancer patients. Profiled with immunoSEQ multiplex PCR; TCRdb holds only in-frame clones, not every one. The table has some 90,000 clones, more than 85% seen once. The sequenced material came from blood. Receptors originate from a woman in her twenties or thirties in good health.

The chain joins TRBV7-2 to TRBJ2-5, with D uncertain. Germline loops: CDR1 SGHTA, CDR2 FQGNSA. The CDR3 contains 12 residues. V was shortened by 5 bases and J by 4 bases, with 8 bases between the two germline ends. CDR3 nucleotide sequence: TGTGCCAGCAGCCCCCTTGGAGAGACCCAGTACTTC. Its protein is CASSPLGETQYF.

This clone appeared once. This chain uses TRBV3-1 (or the pseudogene TRBV3-2) with TRBJ1-1; 7 nucleotides match TRBD1. Germline values: CDR1 LGHDT, CDR2 YNNKEL (reference sequence). The ends lost 5 bases at V and 4 bases at J; junction bases unmatched: 7. The CDR3 is 14 residues long. The CDR3 reads CASSAAGGVTEAFF. CDR3 nucleotides: TGTGCCAGCAGCGCCGCAGGGGGAGTCACTGAAGCTTTCTTT.

The CDR3 spells CASSSLRGRSGNTIYF. CDR3 coding DNA: TGTGCCAGCAGCTCGCTGAGGGGACGCTCTGGAAACACCATATATTTT. The chain recombines TRBV11-2 with TRBJ1-3; perhaps TRBD1 as D (5 bases). The CDR3 has 16 residues. Germline CDR1 and CDR2: SGHAT and FQNNGV. V lost 4 bases and J lost 0, with 13 bases in between. Full variable domain (remainder filled in from reference TRBV11-2 and TRBJ1-3): EAGVAQSPRYKIIEKRQSVAFWCNPISGHATLYWYQQILGQGPKLLIQFQNNGVVDDSQLPKDRFSAERLKGVDSTLKIQPAKLEDSAVYLCASSSLRGRSGNTIYFGEGSWLTVV.

The chain is built from TRBV6-5 and TRBJ1-4, with D unclear. Trimming took off 2 bases at V and 8 bases at J, with 9 bases between the two ends. The germline gives CDR1 MNHEY, CDR2 SVGAGI. This CDR3 spans 13 amino acids. CDR3 region: CASSYGGREKLFF. The CDR3 DNA reads TGTGCCAGCAGTTACGGCGGTCGGGAAAAACTGTTTTTT.

This clone was seen a few times. The gene calls are TRBV11-2 and TRBJ2-1; 11 positions agree with TRBD2. V shed 5 bases, J shed 7 bases, and the junction held 7 bases outside the gene matches. Germline V gives CDR1 SGHAT, CDR2 FQNNGV. The CDR3 runs 15 residues. The CDR3 nucleotides read TGTGCCAGCAGCGGTAGCGGGGGGGCGGGGAATGAGCAGTTCTTC. It specifies CASSGSGGAGNEQFF.

V gene TRBV5-1 combines with J gene TRBJ1-2; 12 nucleotides agree with TRBD1. After removal of 7 bases from V and 7 bases from J, the junction contained 8 bases not matched to a gene. CDR3 length equals 14 residues. The germline V gene has CDR1 SGHRS and CDR2 YFSETQ. Here the CDR3 reads CASGDRGLLGGYTF. CDR3 sequence (DNA): TGCGCCAGCGGGGACAGGGGGCTTTTAGGTGGCTACACCTTC. Complete variable domain (other parts from reference TRBV5-1 and TRBJ1-2): KAGVTQTPRYLIKTRGQQVTLSCSPISGHRSVSWYQQTPGQGLQFLFEYFSETQRNKGNFPGRFSGRQFSNSRSEMNVSTLELGDSALYLCASGDRGLLGGYTFGSGTRLTVV.

The chain joins TRBV7-9 to TRBJ1-2; no definite D call. The germline V gene has CDR1 SEHNR and CDR2 FQNEAQ (reference sequence). The CDR3 has 13 amino acids. Trimming removed 0 bases at V and 8 bases at J, with 10 bases between. CDR3 region: CASSLAGVTGYTF. The DNA for the CDR3 is TGTGCCAGCAGCTTAGCGGGAGTGACGGGCTACACCTTC.

The genes are TRBV3-1 (or the pseudogene TRBV3-2) and TRBJ2-1; 7 bases match TRBD2. The V and J ends lost 5 bases and 5 bases, in that order; junction bases with no gene match: 12. From germline, CDR1 is LGHDT and CDR2 YNNKEL (reference sequence). CDR3 length: 16 amino acids. The DNA for the CDR3 is TGTGCCAGCAGCAGCCCTCTCGGGAGGAGAAACAATGAGCAGTTCTTC. It codes for CASSSPLGRRNNEQFF.